Listed below are T cell receptor beta chains from one sample, sequenced in a study of cytomegalovirus exposure and HLA in healthy donors. Libraries were prepared by immunoSEQ multiplex PCR; TCRdb keeps only in-frame clonotypes and omits some of them. The data contain approximately 71,000 clones, approximately 90% of them seen just once; the ten biggest clones take up just over 3%. The sample taken for sequencing was PBMCs. The receptors come from a man aged 18 to 29 in good health and CMV-seronegative. The CDR3 runs from the conserved cysteine through the conserved F or W. The order of the fields is J gene, D gene, clone size, V gene, CDR3 DNA, CDR3 protein. A D gene is named only where the DNA matches it firmly. Expanded clones are given a class, and other clones once, few, many or no size at all.

TRBJ2-7,NA,few,TRBV7-8,TGTGCCAGCAGCCACTCCCCCTACGAGCAGTACTTC,CASSHSPYEQYF
TRBJ1-1,TRBD1,NA,TRBV19,TGTGCCAGTACCCCCATCCGAGGACAGGGGGCGACTGAAGCTTTCTTT,CASTPIRGQGATEAFF
TRBJ1-1,TRBD1,NA,TRBV10-1,TGCGCCAGCAGAGCCCACAGGGGGCACACTGAAGCTTTCTTT,CASRAHRGHTEAFF
TRBJ2-3,TRBD2,NA,TRBV6-1,TGTGCCAGCGGCCTAGCGGGAGCGAGGACAGATACGCAGTATTTT,CASGLAGARTDTQYF
TRBJ2-7,TRBD1,once,TRBV19,TGTGCCAGTAGTATTAACAGGGGCGAGCAGTACTTC,CASSINRGEQYF
TRBJ1-2,NA,NA,TRBV11-2,TGTGCCAGCAGCACTCCTTACGGCTACACCTTC,CASSTPYGYTF
TRBJ2-5,TRBD1,NA,TRBV9,TGTGCCAGCAGCGTAACAGGGGAAGAGACCCAGTACTTC,CASSVTGEETQYF
TRBJ2-7,TRBD1,NA,TRBV19,TGTGCCAGTAGTACTCGGGACAGGAGCTACGAGCAGTACTTC,CASSTRDRSYEQYF
TRBJ2-2,NA,NA,TRBV7-9,TGTGCCAGCAGCTTAGGGGCGGGATCCACCGGGGAGCTGTTTTTT,CASSLGAGSTGELFF
TRBJ1-2,NA,once,TRBV7-2,TGTGCCAGCAGCCGTATCCCAAAGCTTGCTAACTATGGCTACACCTTC,CASSRIPKLANYGYTF
TRBJ2-1,NA,NA,TRBV6-1,TGTGCCAGCAGGACTGGCGGGGATCGGGGTGAGCAGTTCTTC,CASRTGGDRGEQFF
TRBJ2-7,TRBD2,once,TRBV9,TGTGCCAGCAGCCTTCTCGGGGCGGGAGGTAGCGAGCAGTACTTC,CASSLLGAGGSEQYF
TRBJ1-2,NA,few,TRBV19,TGTGCCAGTAACCAGGATTATGGCTACACCTTC,CASNQDYGYTF
TRBJ2-1,TRBD2,NA,TRBV30,TGTGCCTGGAGGTCTAGCGGGAACTACAATGAGCAGTTCTTC,CAWRSSGNYNEQFF
TRBJ2-4,NA,NA,TRBV11-2,TGTGCCAGCAGCACCTCCGACAGGTCTGCCAAAAACATTCAGTACTTC,CASSTSDRSAKNIQYF
TRBJ1-1,NA,NA,TRBV28,TGTGCCAGCAGTTCACCACAGAGCACTGAAGCTTTCTTT,CASSSPQSTEAFF
TRBJ2-1,TRBD2,NA,TRBV7-9,TGTGCCAGCAGCCCGGGACTAGCGGGAGAGGGTGAGCAGTTCTTC,CASSPGLAGEGEQFF
TRBJ2-7,NA,NA,TRBV6-5,TGTGCCAGCAGCACGCCGGACAAATCGGAGCAGTACTTC,CASSTPDKSEQYF
TRBJ2-3,TRBD2,NA,TRBV30,TGTGCCTTCACTAGCGGCAGCACAGATACGCAGTATTTT,CAFTSGSTDTQYF
TRBJ2-7,NA,NA,TRBV6-1,TGTGCCAGCAGTGTCGGTCAGGGGTTCTCCTACGAGCAGTACTTC,CASSVGQGFSYEQYF
TRBJ2-7,TRBD1,NA,TRBV5-1,TGCGCCAGCAGCTTGGGCCTACAGGGGAGCAGCTACGAGCAGTACTTC,CASSLGLQGSSYEQYF
TRBJ1-4,NA,once,TRBV5-5,TGTGCCAGCAGCCCGGGCAGGGGCGCGGATGAAAAACTGTTTTTT,CASSPGRGADEKLFF
TRBJ2-5,TRBD1,NA,TRBV5-4,TGTGCCAGCAGCCCCTGGACAGGGAAAGAGACCCAGTACTTC,CASSPWTGKETQYF
TRBJ2-7,TRBD2,NA,TRBV7-3,TGTGCCAGCAGCTTAAAAGAGCCTAGCGGTTTTTCCTACGAGCAGTACTTC,CASSLKEPSGFSYEQYF
TRBJ2-7,NA,once,TRBV11-2,TGTGCCAGCACCCGGTCGGGTACCTCCTACGAGCAGTACTTC,CASTRSGTSYEQYF
TRBJ1-2,NA,NA,TRBV20-1,TGCAGTGCACGACAGTCCTATGGCTACACCTTC,CSARQSYGYTF
TRBJ1-2,TRBD1,NA,TRBV28,TGTGCCAGCACTGAAAAAGCACCGGGGACAGAGGTAACCGGCTACACCTTC,CASTEKAPGTEVTGYTF
TRBJ2-1,TRBD1,once,TRBV10-1,TGCGCCAGCAGACCCCGGGACAGGGGATGTTTGGGTTCCTACAATGAGCAGTTCTTC,CASRPRDRGCLGSYNEQFF
TRBJ2-5,TRBD2,NA,TRBV7-3,TGTGCCAGCAGCTTAAGCCCCCCACTAGCGGGACGGGGCCGGGAGACCCAGTACTTC,CASSLSPPLAGRGRETQYF
TRBJ2-1,NA,NA,TRBV11-3,TGTGCCAGCAGTAGAGGATTCAATGAGCAGTTCTTC,CASSRGFNEQFF
TRBJ2-7,NA,NA,TRBV18,TGTGCCAGCTCACCACCCCCCGTAATTGGCATTACCTCCTACGAGCAGTACTTC,CASSPPPVIGITSYEQYF
TRBJ1-2,TRBD1,NA,TRBV30,TGTGCCTGGAGTCCCCGGGACAGGGGAGGCTACACCTTC,CAWSPRDRGGYTF
TRBJ2-3,TRBD2,NA,TRBV7-9,TGTGCCAGCAGCCGCAGCGGGGCCTTCACAGATACGCAGTATTTT,CASSRSGAFTDTQYF